The 6 T cell receptor beta chains listed next were all sequenced from one sample in a study of human T cells and chemical hapten exposure. TCRdb redid the calling of the RACE reads with MiXCR, one entry per CDR3 protein. The sample contains about 140,000 distinct CDR3 sequences, roughly 10% of which appear only once. Time point defined: patch test 2, 6 weeks after DPC sensitization. Documented treatment: therapeutic diphenylcyclopropenone sensitization with weekly scalp DPC. The sample was whole blood, taken in connection with sensitization to the hapten diphenylcyclopropenone (DPC). These receptors came from a woman aged 45-59 years with alopecia areata. Some clones in this sample may be carry-over from other donors' samples.

This clonotype has ten or more counts. This chain connects TRBV20-1 to TRBJ1-1; 12 bases match TRBD1. This CDR3 spans 14 amino acids. With V trimmed by 2 bases and J by 10 bases, 8 bases remained unmatched. Germline V CDR1 and CDR2: DFQATT, SNEGSKA (reference sequence). The CDR3 here is CSARPGTGGWGAFF. DNA for the CDR3: TGCAGTGCTAGACCCGGGACAGGGGGCTGGGGAGCTTTCTTT.

This chain joins TRBV12-3 or TRBV12-4 and TRBJ2-1, with TRBD2 matching over 7 bases. The CDR3 loop spans 13 amino acids. Trimming removed 5 bases from V and 9 bases from J; junction bases left unmatched: 7. CDR3 loop: CASSPGLVGEQFF. The CDR3 DNA follows: TGTGCCAGCAGTCCCGGACTAGTCGGTGAGCAGTTCTTC.

Of note for this clonotype: At one boundary the junction diverges from the germline segment, which might be a read error. The gene calls are TRBV7-7 and TRBJ2-5; 7 positions agree with TRBD1. CDR1 SSHAT and CDR2 FNYEAQ come from the germline V gene (reference sequence). The CDR3 spans 14 residues. The CDR3 DNA reads as TGTGCTAGCAGCGTCGACAGGGCAGGAGAGACCCAGTACTTC. Protein: CASSVDRAGETQYF.

This clonotype was detected only a few times. The chain links TRBV11-1 to TRBJ1-1; D gene unclear. This CDR3 is built from 14 residues. The ends were cut back, 4 bases at V and 1 base at J, with 10 bases in the middle. Per the germline V gene, CDR1 is SGHAT and CDR2 is FQDESV (reference sequence). DNA of the CDR3: TGTGCCAGCAGCTCCCGGGCAGAGAACACTGAAGCTTTCTTT. Translating it yields CASSSRAENTEAFF. Supplemented by reference TRBV11-1 and TRBJ1-1, the full variable domain reads EAEVAQSPRYKITEKSQAVAFWCDPISGHATLYWYRQILGQGPELLVQFQDESVVDDSQLPKDRFSAERLKGVDSTLKIQPAELGDSAMYLCASSSRAENTEAFFGQGTRLTVV.

This clonotype appeared many times. The rearrangement joins TRBV7-2 to TRBJ2-1; 7 bases are shared with TRBD1. The CDR3 consists of 16 residues. Germline lookup yields CDR1 SGHTA and CDR2 FQGNSA. The V and J ends lost 2 bases and 10 bases, in that order; junction bases with no gene match: 14. The DNA of the CDR3 is TGTGCCAGCAGCTTACAGGGGGTCTTAAGCGGATACGAGCAGTTCTTC. This translates into CASSLQGVLSGYEQFF.

This clonotype was seen ten or more times. This chain connects TRBV29-1 to TRBJ2-3; D gene ambiguous. CDR1 is SQVTM, CDR2 ANQGSEA, per germline. The V end was cut by 3 bases, the J end by 5 bases, with 6 bases between. The CDR3 is 11 amino acids. CDR3 DNA sequence: TGCAGCGTTGATTTGGTAGATACGCAGTATTTT. Encoded protein: CSVDLVDTQYF.